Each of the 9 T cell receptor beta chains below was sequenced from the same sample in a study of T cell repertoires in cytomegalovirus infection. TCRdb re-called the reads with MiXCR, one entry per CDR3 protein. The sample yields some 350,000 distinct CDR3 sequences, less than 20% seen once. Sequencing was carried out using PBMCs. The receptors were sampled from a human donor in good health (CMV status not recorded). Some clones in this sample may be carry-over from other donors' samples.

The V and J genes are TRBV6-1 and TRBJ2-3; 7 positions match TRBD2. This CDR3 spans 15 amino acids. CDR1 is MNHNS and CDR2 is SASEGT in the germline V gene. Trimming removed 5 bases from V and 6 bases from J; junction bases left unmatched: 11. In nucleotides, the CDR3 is TGTGCCAGCAGTCTCGGGGAGGGGTATGGGGATACGCAGTATTTT. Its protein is CASSLGEGYGDTQYF.

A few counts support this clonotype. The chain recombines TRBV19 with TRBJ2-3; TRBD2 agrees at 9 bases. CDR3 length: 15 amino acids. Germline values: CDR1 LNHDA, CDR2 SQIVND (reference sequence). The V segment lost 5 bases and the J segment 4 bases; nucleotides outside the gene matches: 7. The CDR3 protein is CASSLSGGLSDTQYF. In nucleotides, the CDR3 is TGTGCCAGTAGTTTGAGCGGGGGGCTGTCAGATACGCAGTATTTT. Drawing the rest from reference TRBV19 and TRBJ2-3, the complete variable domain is DGGITQSPKYLFRKEGQNVTLSCEQNLNHDAMYWYRQDPGQGLRLIYYSQIVNDFQKGDIAEGYSVSREKKESFPLTVTSAQKNPTAFYLCASSLSGGLSDTQYFGPGTRLTVL.

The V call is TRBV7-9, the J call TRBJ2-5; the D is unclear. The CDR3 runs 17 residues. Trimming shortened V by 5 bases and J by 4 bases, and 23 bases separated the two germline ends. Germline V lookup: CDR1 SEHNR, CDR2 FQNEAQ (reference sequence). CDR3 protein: CASSAYRVAEVIETQYF. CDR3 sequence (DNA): TGTGCCAGCAGCGCCTACCGGGTGGCAGAGGTTATAGAGACCCAGTACTTC.

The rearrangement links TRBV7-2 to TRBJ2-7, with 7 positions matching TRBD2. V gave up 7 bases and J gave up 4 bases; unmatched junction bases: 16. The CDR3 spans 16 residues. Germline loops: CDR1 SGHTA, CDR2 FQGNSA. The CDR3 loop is CASTPVTMAGVYEQYF. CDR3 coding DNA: TGTGCCAGCACCCCCGTTACTATGGCGGGAGTTTACGAGCAGTACTTC.

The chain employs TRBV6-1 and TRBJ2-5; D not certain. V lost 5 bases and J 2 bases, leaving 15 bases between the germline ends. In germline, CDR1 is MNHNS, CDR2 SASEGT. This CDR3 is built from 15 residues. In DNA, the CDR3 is TGTGCCAGCAGTAAGGACCGGTGGGGTCAAGAGACCCAGTACTTC. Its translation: CASSKDRWGQETQYF.

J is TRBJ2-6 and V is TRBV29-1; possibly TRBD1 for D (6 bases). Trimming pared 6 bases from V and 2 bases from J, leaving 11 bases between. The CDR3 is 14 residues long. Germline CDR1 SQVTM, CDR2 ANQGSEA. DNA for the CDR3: TGCAGCGTAGATTCAGGGGCTGGGGCCAACGTCCTGACTTTC. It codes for CSVDSGAGANVLTF.

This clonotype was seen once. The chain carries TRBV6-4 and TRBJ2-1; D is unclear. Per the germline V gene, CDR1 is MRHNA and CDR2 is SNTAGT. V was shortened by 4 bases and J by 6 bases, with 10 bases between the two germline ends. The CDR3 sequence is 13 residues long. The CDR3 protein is CASSVGSSNEQFF. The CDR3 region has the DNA TGTGCCAGCAGTGTTGGTAGTAGCAATGAGCAGTTCTTC.

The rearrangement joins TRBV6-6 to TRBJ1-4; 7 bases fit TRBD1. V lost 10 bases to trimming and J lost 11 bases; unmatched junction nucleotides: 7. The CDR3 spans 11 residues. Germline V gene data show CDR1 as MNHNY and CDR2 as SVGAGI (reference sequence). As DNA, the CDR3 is TGTGCCACACAGGGGATTGTGAAACTGTTTTTT. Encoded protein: CATQGIVKLFF.

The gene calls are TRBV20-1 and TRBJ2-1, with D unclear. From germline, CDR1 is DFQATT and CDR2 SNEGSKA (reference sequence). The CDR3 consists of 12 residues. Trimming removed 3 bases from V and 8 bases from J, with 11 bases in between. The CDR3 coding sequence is TGCAGTGCTAGTTTGGGGTGGGATGAGCAGTTCTTC. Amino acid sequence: CSASLGWDEQFF.